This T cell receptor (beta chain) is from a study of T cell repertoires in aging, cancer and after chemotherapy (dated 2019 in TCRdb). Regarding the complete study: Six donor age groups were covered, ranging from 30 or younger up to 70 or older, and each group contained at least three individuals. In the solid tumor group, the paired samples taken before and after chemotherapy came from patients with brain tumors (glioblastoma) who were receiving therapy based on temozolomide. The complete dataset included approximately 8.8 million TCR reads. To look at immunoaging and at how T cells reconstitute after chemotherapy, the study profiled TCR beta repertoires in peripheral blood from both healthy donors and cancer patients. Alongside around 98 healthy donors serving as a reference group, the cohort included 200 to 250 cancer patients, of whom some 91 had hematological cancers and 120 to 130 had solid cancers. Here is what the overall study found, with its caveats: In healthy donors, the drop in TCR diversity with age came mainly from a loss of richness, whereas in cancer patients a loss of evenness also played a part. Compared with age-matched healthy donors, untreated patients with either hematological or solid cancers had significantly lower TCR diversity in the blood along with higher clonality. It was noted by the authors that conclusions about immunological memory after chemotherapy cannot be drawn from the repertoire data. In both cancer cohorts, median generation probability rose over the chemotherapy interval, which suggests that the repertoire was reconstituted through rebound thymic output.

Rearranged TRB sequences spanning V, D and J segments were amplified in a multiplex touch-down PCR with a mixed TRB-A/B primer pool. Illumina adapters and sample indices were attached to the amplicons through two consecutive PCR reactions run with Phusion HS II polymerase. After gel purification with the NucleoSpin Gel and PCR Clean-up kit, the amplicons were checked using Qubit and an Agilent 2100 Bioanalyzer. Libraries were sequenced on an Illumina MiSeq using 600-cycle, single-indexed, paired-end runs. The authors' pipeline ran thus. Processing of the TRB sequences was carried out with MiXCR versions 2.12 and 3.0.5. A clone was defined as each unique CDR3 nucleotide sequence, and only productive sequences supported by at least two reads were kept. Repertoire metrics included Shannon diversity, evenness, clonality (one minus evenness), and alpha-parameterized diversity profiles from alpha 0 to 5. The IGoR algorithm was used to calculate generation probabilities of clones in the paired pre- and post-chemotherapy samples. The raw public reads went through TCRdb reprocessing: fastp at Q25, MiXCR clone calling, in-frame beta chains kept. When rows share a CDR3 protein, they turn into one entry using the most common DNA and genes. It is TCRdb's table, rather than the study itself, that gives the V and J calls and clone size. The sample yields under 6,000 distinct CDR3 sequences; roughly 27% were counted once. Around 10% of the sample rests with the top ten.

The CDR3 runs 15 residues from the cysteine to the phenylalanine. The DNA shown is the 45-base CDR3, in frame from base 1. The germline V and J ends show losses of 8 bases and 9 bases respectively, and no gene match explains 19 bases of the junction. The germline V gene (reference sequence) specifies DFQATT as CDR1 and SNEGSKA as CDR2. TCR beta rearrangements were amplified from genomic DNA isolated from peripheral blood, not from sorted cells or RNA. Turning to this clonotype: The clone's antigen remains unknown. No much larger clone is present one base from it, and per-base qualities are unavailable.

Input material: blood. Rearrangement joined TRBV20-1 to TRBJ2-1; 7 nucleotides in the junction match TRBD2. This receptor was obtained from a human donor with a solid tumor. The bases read TGCAGTCGGCGGTTGACGGGAGGCCTGGTGGGTGAGCAGTTCTTC. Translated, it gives CSRRLTGGLVGEQFF.